Shown below are 4 T cell receptor beta chains from a single sample sequenced in a study of T cell repertoires in cytomegalovirus infection (dated by TCRdb to about 2019). The instrument was an Illumina HiSeq 1500. TCRdb ran its own pipeline on the public reads, namely fastp trimming at Q25 and MiXCR clone calling, and kept in-frame beta chains. Rows are combined by CDR3 protein, so each entry shows the most common genes and DNA. The sample table lists more than 85,000 distinct CDR3 sequences, approximately 15% of them with a count of one. 8% to 9.5% of the sample is in the top ten clones. Sequenced sample: PBMCs. Receptor source: a human donor in good health (CMV status not recorded). Some clones in this sample may be carry-over from other donors' samples.

This chain uses TRBV4-2 with TRBJ1-2; tentative D call: TRBD1 (6 bases). This CDR3 spans 14 amino acids. The V gene lost 1 base and the J gene lost 5 bases, with 11 bases spanning the gap. CDR1 is LGHNA, CDR2 YNFKEQ, per germline. The CDR3 coding sequence is TGTGCCAGCAGCCAAGGGACAGTGGCATATGGCTACACCTTC. It encodes CASSQGTVAYGYTF.

This clonotype was counted ten times or more. The CDR3 protein is CASSFNRDNEQFF. The CDR3 nucleotides are TGTGCCAGCAGCTTCAACAGGGACAATGAGCAGTTCTTC. This chain joins TRBV7-2 and TRBJ2-1; maybe TRBD1 (6 bases). V was clipped by 3 bases and J by 5 bases, with 8 bases between them. The CDR3 runs to 13 residues. CDR1 is SGHTA, CDR2 FQGNSA, per germline.

A few counts support this clonotype. This chain joins TRBV7-9 and TRBJ1-2; 8 bases align to TRBD1. V dropped 5 bases and J dropped 5; count of bases not matched to a gene: 10. The CDR3 runs 15 residues. Germline-derived CDR1 and CDR2 are SEHNR and FQNEAQ (reference sequence). CDR3 region: CASSAGTGSGYGYTF. The CDR3 DNA sequence: TGTGCCAGCAGCGCCGGGACAGGCTCGGGTTATGGCTACACCTTC. Drawing the rest from reference TRBV7-9 and TRBJ1-2, the complete variable domain is DTGVSQNPRHKITKRGQNVTFRCDPISEHNRLYWYRQTLGQGPEFLTYFQNEAQLEKSRLLSDRFSAERPKGSFSTLEIQRTEQGDSAMYLCASSAGTGSGYGYTFGSGTRLTVV.

This clonotype occurred once. V gene TRBV29-1 combines with J gene TRBJ2-3; D gene ambiguous. V lost 3 bases to trimming and J lost 5 bases, with 3 bases between them. The CDR3 sequence is 10 residues long. Germline CDR1 reads SQVTM; CDR2 reads ANQGSEA. CDR3 in DNA: TGCAGCGTTGAGAGAGATACGCAGTATTTT. It encodes CSVERDTQYF.